The 8 T cell receptor beta chains listed next were all sequenced from one sample in a study of identical twins. MiXCR, run by TCRdb on the 5' RACE reads, gives a single entry per CDR3 protein. The table lists roughly 350,000 distinct CDR3 sequences, roughly 9% of them singletons. The sequenced sample consisted of naive T cells sorted from blood. The receptors derive from a woman aged 45-65 years in good health.

This clonotype has a handful of counts. The chain has TRBV7-2 and TRBJ1-5; no definite D call. Germline values: CDR1 SGHTA, CDR2 FQGNSA. V was cut by 8 bases and J by 0 bases, with 11 bases left in between. This CDR3 contains 14 residues. The CDR3 region has the DNA TGTGCCAGCTCCGGACGGTATAGCAATCAGCCCCAGCATTTT. Its protein product is CASSGRYSNQPQHF. The full variable domain, rest sourced from reference TRBV7-2 and TRBJ1-5, is GAGVSQSPSNKVTEKGKDVELRCDPISGHTALYWYRQSLGQGLEFLIYFQGNSAPDKSGLPSDRFSAERTGGSVSTLTIQRTQQEDSAVYLCASSGRYSNQPQHFGDGTRLSIL.

V is TRBV20-1 and J is TRBJ2-1, with D maybe TRBD2 (5 bases). Trimming pared 2 bases from V and 6 bases from J, leaving 11 bases between. Germline loops: CDR1 DFQATT, CDR2 SNEGSKA (reference sequence). This CDR3 comprises 13 residues. In DNA form, the CDR3 reads TGCAGTGCTAGAAGAGGGCCCGTCAATGAGCAGTTCTTC. Encoded protein: CSARRGPVNEQFF.

This clonotype was counted many times. This sequence joins TRBV4-2 and TRBJ2-2, with no clear D. The CDR3 contains 14 residues. The germline V gene encodes CDR1 LGHNA and CDR2 YNFKEQ. Trimming removed 0 bases from V and 5 bases from J, with 7 bases in between. The CDR3, as DNA: TGTGCCAGCAGCCAAGAAGGCACTACCGGGGAGCTGTTTTTT. Amino acids: CASSQEGTTGELFF.

Many counts were recorded for this clonotype. The chain recombines TRBV6-5 with TRBJ2-1; the match to TRBD1 covers 8 bases. With V trimmed by 6 bases and J by 5 bases, 9 bases remained unmatched. The CDR3 is 15 amino acids. Germline V lookup: CDR1 MNHEY, CDR2 SVGAGI. Here the CDR3 DNA reads TGTGCCAGCAGCCCGGACAGGGTGGGAAACAATGAGCAGTTCTTC. Translating gives CASSPDRVGNNEQFF.

The sample holds a few counts of this clonotype. The rearrangement links TRBV5-1 to TRBJ2-3, with TRBD2 identical over 11 bases. V was clipped by 3 bases and J by 5 bases; unmatched bases: 8. This CDR3 contains 16 residues. Germline V gene data show CDR1 as SGHRS and CDR2 as YFSETQ. CDR3 DNA sequence: TGCGCCAGCAGCTCGGGGCTAGCGGGAGGAGGAGATACGCAGTATTTT. Its protein product is CASSSGLAGGGDTQYF.

This clonotype was seen many times. V is TRBV20-1 and J is TRBJ2-5, with D perhaps matching TRBD1 (6 bases). The CDR3 loop spans 12 amino acids. Per germline, CDR1 DFQATT and CDR2 SNEGSKA (reference sequence). Trimming removed 6 bases at V and 2 bases at J, with 10 bases between. The CDR3 DNA reads TGCAGTGCCCAGGGGTGGCAAGAGACCCAGTACTTC. The encoded protein is CSAQGWQETQYF.

As for this clonotype: A much larger clone is a single base away; this may be a read error. The CDR3 is CASSPRTGGNGYPF. The CDR3 DNA is TGTGCCAGCAGTCCCCGGACAGGGGGGAATGGCTACCCCTTC. This chain joins TRBV12-3 or TRBV12-4 and TRBJ1-2; 10 positions agree with TRBD1. The CDR3 loop spans 14 amino acids.

In its sample, this clonotype was seen many times. V is TRBV10-3 and J is TRBJ1-4; D uncertain. The CDR3 sequence is 12 residues long. Deletions cut 8 bases from V and 0 bases from J, with 4 bases between. Germline CDR1 is ENHRY and CDR2 is SYGVKD. DNA for the CDR3: TGTGCCATCGCGCCAACTAATGAAAAACTGTTTTTT. As protein: CAIAPTNEKLFF.